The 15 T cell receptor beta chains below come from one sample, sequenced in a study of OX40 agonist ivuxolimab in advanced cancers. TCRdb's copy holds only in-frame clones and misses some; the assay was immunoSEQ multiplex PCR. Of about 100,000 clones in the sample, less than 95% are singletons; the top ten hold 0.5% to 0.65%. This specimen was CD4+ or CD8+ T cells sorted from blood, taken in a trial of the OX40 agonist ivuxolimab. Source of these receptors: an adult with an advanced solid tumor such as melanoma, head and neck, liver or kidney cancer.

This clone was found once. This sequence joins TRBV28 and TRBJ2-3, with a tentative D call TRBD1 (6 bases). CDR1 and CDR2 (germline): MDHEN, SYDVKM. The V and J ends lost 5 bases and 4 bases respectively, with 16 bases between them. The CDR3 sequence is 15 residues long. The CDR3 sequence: CASSLMAGQSDTQYF. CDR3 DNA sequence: TGTGCCAGCAGTCTCATGGCCGGACAGTCAGATACGCAGTATTTT.

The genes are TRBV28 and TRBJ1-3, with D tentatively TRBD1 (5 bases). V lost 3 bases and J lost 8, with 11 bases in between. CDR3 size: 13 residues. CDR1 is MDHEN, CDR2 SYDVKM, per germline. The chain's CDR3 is CASSLGQSDTIYF. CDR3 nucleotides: TGTGCCAGCAGTTTGGGGCAATCAGACACCATATATTTT.

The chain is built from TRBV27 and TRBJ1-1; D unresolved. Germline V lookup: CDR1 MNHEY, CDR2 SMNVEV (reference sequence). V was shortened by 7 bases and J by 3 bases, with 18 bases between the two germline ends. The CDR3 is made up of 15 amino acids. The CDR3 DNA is TGTGCCAGCACCGCGGGGTGGGATATGGACACTGAAGCTTTCTTT. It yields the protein CASTAGWDMDTEAFF.

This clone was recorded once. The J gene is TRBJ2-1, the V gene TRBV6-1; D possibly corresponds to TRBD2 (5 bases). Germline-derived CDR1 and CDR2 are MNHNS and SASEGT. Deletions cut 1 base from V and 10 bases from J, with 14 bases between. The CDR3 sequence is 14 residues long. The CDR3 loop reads CASSEVVPSGEQFF. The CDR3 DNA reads TGTGCCAGCAGTGAAGTGGTCCCCAGCGGCGAGCAGTTCTTC.

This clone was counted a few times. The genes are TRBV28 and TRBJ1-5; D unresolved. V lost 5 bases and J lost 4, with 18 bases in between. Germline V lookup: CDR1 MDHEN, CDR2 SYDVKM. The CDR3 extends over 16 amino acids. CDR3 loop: CASSTRIGKRNQPQHF. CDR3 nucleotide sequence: TGTGCCAGCAGTACACGAATCGGTAAACGGAATCAGCCCCAGCATTTT.

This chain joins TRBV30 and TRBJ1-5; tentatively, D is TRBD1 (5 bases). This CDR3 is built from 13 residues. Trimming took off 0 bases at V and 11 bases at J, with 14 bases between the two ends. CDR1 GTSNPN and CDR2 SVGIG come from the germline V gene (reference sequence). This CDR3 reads CAWSVLAGRAQHF. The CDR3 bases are TGTGCCTGGAGTGTATTGGCCGGCAGGGCCCAGCATTTT. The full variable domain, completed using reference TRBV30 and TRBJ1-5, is SQTIHQWPATLVQPVGSPLSLECTVEGTSNPNLYWYRQAAGRGLQLLFYSVGIGQISSEVPQNLSASRPQDRQFILSSKKLLLSDSGFYLCAWSVLAGRAQHFGDGTRLSIL.

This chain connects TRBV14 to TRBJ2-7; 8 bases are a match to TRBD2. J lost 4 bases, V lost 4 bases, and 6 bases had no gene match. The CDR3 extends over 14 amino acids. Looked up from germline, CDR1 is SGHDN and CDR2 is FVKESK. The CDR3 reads CASSPGTSGYEQYF. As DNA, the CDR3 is TGTGCCAGCAGCCCCGGGACTAGTGGGTACGAGCAGTACTTC.

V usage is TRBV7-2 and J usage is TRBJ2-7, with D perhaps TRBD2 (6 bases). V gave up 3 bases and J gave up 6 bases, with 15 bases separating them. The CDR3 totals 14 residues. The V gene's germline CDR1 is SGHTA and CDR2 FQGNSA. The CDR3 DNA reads TGTGCCAGCAGCTTCACTAGCATGGTCTCCGAGCAGTACTTC. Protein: CASSFTSMVSEQYF. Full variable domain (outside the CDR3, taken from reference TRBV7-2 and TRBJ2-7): GAGVSQSPSNKVTEKGKDVELRCDPISGHTALYWYRQSLGQGLEFLIYFQGNSAPDKSGLPSDRFSAERTGGSVSTLTIQRTQQEDSAVYLCASSFTSMVSEQYFGPGTRLTVT.

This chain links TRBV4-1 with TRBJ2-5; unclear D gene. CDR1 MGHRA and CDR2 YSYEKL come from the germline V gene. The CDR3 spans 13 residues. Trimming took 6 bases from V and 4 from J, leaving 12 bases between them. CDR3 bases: TGCGCCAGCAGAGGCCTAGAGGTAGAGACCCAGTACTTC. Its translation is CASRGLEVETQYF.

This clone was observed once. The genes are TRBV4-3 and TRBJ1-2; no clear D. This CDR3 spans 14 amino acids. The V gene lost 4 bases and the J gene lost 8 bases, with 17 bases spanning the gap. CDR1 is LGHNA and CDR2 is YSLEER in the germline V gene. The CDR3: CASSREAGLGGYTF. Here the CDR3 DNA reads TGCGCCAGCAGCCGGGAGGCGGGATTGGGAGGCTACACCTTC.

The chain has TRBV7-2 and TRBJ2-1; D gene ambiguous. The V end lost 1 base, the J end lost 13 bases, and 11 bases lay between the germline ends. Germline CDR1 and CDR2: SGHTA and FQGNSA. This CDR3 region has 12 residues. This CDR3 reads CASSLVPHLQFF. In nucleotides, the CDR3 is TGTGCCAGCAGCTTAGTCCCGCATCTACAGTTCTTC. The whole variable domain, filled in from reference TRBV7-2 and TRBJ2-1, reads GAGVSQSPSNKVTEKGKDVELRCDPISGHTALYWYRQSLGQGLEFLIYFQGNSAPDKSGLPSDRFSAERTGGSVSTLTIQRTQQEDSAVYLCASSLVPHLQFFGPGTRLTVL.

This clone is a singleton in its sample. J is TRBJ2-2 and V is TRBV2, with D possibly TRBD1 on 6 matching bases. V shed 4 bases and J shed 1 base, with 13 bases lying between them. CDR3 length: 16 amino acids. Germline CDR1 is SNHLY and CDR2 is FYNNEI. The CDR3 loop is CASSGTATRNTGELFF. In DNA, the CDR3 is TGTGCCAGCAGTGGGACAGCCACCCGGAACACCGGGGAGCTGTTTTTT.

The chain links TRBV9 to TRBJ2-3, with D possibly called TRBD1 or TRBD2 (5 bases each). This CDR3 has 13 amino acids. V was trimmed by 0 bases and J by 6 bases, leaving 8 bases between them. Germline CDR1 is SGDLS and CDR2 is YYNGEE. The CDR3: CASSVGWGDTQYF. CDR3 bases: TGTGCCAGCAGCGTAGGTTGGGGGGATACGCAGTATTTT.

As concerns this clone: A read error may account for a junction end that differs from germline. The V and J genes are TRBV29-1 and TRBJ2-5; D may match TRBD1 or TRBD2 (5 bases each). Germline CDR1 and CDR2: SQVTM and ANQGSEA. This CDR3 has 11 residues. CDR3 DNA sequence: TGCAGCGTTGACAAGTGGCAGGGCGGGCACTTC. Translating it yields CSVDKWQGGHF.

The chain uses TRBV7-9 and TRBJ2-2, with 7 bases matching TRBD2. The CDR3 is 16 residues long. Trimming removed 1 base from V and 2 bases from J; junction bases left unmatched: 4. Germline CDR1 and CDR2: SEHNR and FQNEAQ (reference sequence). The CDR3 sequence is CASSLGLAANTGELFF. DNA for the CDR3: TGTGCCAGCAGCTTAGGCCTAGCGGCCAACACCGGGGAGCTGTTTTTT. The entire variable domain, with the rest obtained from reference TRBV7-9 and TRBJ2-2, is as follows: DTGVSQNPRHKITKRGQNVTFRCDPISEHNRLYWYRQTLGQGPEFLTYFQNEAQLEKSRLLSDRFSAERPKGSFSTLEIQRTEQGDSAMYLCASSLGLAANTGELFFGEGSRLTVL.